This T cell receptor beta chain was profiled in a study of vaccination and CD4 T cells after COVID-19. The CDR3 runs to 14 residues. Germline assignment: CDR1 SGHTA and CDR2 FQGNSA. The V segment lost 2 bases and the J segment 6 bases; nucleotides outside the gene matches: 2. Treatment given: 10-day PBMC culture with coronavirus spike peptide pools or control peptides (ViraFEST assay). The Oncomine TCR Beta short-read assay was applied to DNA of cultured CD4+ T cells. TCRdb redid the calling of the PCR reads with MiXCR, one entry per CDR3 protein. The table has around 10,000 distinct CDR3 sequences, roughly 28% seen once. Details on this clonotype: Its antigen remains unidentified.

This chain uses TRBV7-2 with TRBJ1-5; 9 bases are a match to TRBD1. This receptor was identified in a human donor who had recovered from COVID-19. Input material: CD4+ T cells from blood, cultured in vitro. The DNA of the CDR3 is TGTGCCAGCAGCTTACGACAGGGGGGTCAGCCCCAGCATTTT. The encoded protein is CASSLRQGGQPQHF.